The 8 T cell receptor beta chains below come from one sample, sequenced in a study of blood T cell repertoires in COVID-19. The method was immunoSEQ multiplex PCR; TCRdb's version includes in-frame clones alone and lacks a portion of them. Of fewer than 200,000 clones in the sample, roughly 88% were seen once. Sequencing was carried out using peripheral blood. The receptors come from a man aged 55 to 69 who had recovered from COVID-19.

This chain links TRBV7-9 with TRBJ1-6, with 8 positions matching TRBD1. CDR1 SEHNR and CDR2 FQNEAQ come from the germline V gene (reference sequence). This CDR3 region has 13 residues. V lost 5 bases, J lost 10 bases, and 4 bases stayed unmatched. The CDR3 sequence is CASSDTGGSPLHF. The CDR3 nucleotides are TGTGCCAGCAGCGATACAGGGGGGTCACCCCTCCACTTT.

The CDR3 region is CASSRSRDSGANVLTF. CDR3 bases: TGCGCCAGCAGCCGATCCAGGGACTCTGGGGCCAACGTCCTGACTTTC. The chain combines TRBV4-3 with TRBJ2-6, with TRBD1 as a possible D gene (5 bases). The CDR3 runs to 16 residues. Per germline, CDR1 LGHNA and CDR2 YSLEER. V was cut by 4 bases and J by 0 bases, with 10 bases left in between.

The chain links TRBV9 to TRBJ2-2; a weak D match, TRBD2 (7 bases). This CDR3 spans 16 amino acids. From germline, CDR1 is SGDLS and CDR2 YYNGEE. V gave up 0 bases and J gave up 2 bases, with 11 bases separating them. Here the CDR3 reads CASSVAGGGNTGELFF. In nucleotides, the CDR3 is TGTGCCAGCAGCGTAGCCGGCGGGGGCAACACCGGGGAGCTGTTTTTT.

CDR3: CASSLDLGGNGYTF. CDR3 DNA sequence: TGTGCCAGCAGCTTAGATCTGGGGGGGAATGGCTACACCTTC. This sequence joins TRBV7-2 and TRBJ1-2, with D possibly being TRBD1 (5 bases). The germline V gene encodes CDR1 SGHTA and CDR2 FQGNSA. The CDR3 spans 14 residues. Trimming removed 1 base from V and 6 bases from J, with 12 bases in between.

The genes are TRBV3-1 (or the pseudogene TRBV3-2) and TRBJ2-2; D gene unclear. The CDR3 covers 15 residues. In germline, CDR1 is LGHDT, CDR2 YNNKEL (reference sequence). V lost 1 base, J lost 1 base, and 7 bases lay in between. Here the CDR3 reads CASSQAYGNTGELFF. Here the CDR3 DNA reads TGTGCCAGCAGCCAAGCATACGGGAACACCGGGGAGCTGTTTTTT.

V and J are TRBV5-5 and TRBJ2-3; D gene unclear. CDR3 length equals 14 residues. Germline V CDR1 and CDR2: SGHKS, YYEKEE (reference sequence). V was clipped by 7 bases and J by 2 bases, with 14 bases between them. The CDR3 protein is CASSEYGITDTQYF. CDR3 bases: TGTGCCAGCTCGGAGTACGGTATCACAGATACGCAGTATTTT.

This clone was detected only a few times. CDR3 in DNA: TGTGCCAGCAGCTCCTCGATTGGAAACCCCGGAGACGAGCAGTACTTC. Translating gives CASSSSIGNPGDEQYF. The chain couples TRBV7-9 to TRBJ2-7; no clear D gene. This CDR3 spans 16 amino acids. Looked up from germline, CDR1 is SEHNR and CDR2 is FQNEAQ (reference sequence). Trimming left V 4 bases short and J 5 bases short, with 21 bases between. The variable domain in full, with the rest retrieved from reference TRBV7-9 and TRBJ2-7, is DTGVSQNPRHKITKRGQNVTFRCDPISEHNRLYWYRQTLGQGPEFLTYFQNEAQLEKSRLLSDRFSAERPKGSFSTLEIQRTEQGDSAMYLCASSSSIGNPGDEQYFGPGTRLTVT.

The chain links TRBV1 to TRBJ2-3; the table's D call, TRBD2, was not checked against the DNA. TRBV1 constitutes a pseudogene. CDR3 length equals 13 residues. The CDR3 nucleotides read TGCACCAGCAGCCAACCAGCGGGTGATACGCAGTATTTT. This codes for CTSSQPAGDTQYF.